This TCR beta chain derives from a study of blood T cells in healthy people across ages. Trimming cost V 6 bases and J 4 bases, with 25 bases left between them. The CDR3 contains 18 residues. This clonotype has just a few counts. Sample-barcoded 5' priming and a J-beta primer mix drove a second PCR of roughly 7 to 11 cycles. Any given sample supplied a minimum of 2.5 million CDR3-containing paired-end reads. TCRdb processed the 5' RACE reads anew with MiXCR; each CDR3 protein has one entry. This sample carries roughly 560,000 distinct CDR3 sequences, less than 25% of them seen once, and the ten largest clones take just under 9%. These same data were also listed under a study on T cells of mothers and their children.

The rearrangement links TRBV12-3 or TRBV12-4 to TRBJ2-1, with D perhaps matching TRBD1 or TRBD2 (6 bases each). This receptor was identified in a boy under 18 in good health. Sequencing was performed on blood. The CDR3 DNA sequence: TGTGCCAGCAGCCTTAGATCCGGGGGCTCTACTTCGTACAATGAGCAGTTCTTC. It specifies CASSLRSGGSTSYNEQFF.